The present T cell receptor beta chain was sequenced within a study of blood T cell repertoires in COVID-19. The germline CDR1 and CDR2 sequences are LNHNV and YYDKDF (reference sequence). The CDR3 length is 14 residues. V lost 0 bases and J 8 bases, leaving 13 bases between the germline ends. The protocol was immunoSEQ multiplex PCR, while the TCRdb copy is restricted to in-frame clones and leaves out a portion. The table shows roughly 400,000 clones, with about 92% occurring only once. V and J are TRBV15 and TRBJ1-2; D possibly corresponds to TRBD1 (5 bases). This TCR was recovered from a man younger than 30 who had recovered from COVID-19. The sequenced material came from PBMCs or T cells enriched from blood (not recorded which). The CDR3 nucleotides read TGTGCCACCAGCAGAGACCCGAAGGGGTTGGGCTACACCTTC. This translates into CATSRDPKGLGYTF.